This T cell receptor (beta chain) was sequenced for a study of vaccination effects on CD4 cells after COVID-19. Sequencing followed a ViraFEST assay step that expanded antigen-specific CD4+ T cells with viral peptide pools. Investigators separated out CD4+ T cells once approximately 10 days of culture had passed. Around 2 million PBMC per well were cultured with 9 to 10 IU/ml IL-2 and 7.5 to 10 ug/ml peptides. On this clone: Its antigen is as yet unknown.

CDR1 and CDR2 (germline): LNHNV, YYDKDF (reference sequence). The V and J ends lost 4 bases and 4 bases respectively, with 17 bases between them. This CDR3 is built from 15 residues. Measured with immunoSEQ multiplex PCR; TCRdb has only the in-frame clones, and not every one. Counted here are around 83,000 clones, approximately 74% occurring once; the ten biggest clones make up roughly 1.9%. This clonotype was sampled from a human donor who received a COVID-19 vaccine. The specimen comprised CD4+ T cells from PBMCs cultured with HCoV-229E spike peptides, sampled before COVID-19 vaccination. The rearrangement joins TRBV15 to TRBJ2-7; D unclear. The DNA of the CDR3 is TGTGCCACCAGCACCATGTGGCCGTTACCTTACGAGCAGTACGTC. Protein sequence: CATSTMWPLPYEQYV.